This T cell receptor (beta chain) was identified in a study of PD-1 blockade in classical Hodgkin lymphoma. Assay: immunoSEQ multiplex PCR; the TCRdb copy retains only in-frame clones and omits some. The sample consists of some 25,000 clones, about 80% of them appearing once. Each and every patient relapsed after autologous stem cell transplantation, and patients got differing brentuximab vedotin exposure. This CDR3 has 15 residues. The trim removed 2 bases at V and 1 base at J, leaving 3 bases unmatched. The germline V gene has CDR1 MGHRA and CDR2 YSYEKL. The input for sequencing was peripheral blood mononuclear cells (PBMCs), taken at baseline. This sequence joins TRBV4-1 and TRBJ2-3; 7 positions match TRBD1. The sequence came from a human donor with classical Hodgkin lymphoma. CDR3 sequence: CASSQRGTGTDTQYF. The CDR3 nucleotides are TGCGCCAGCAGCCAAAGGGGGACAGGCACAGATACGCAGTATTTT.